The 2 T cell receptor beta chains presented below share a single source sample, sequenced in a study of control samples from healthy donors and cancer patients. Only in-frame clones appear in the TCRdb table, and some are missing; sequencing was by immunoSEQ multiplex PCR. The table has about 94,000 clones, less than 95% seen once. The sample taken for sequencing was blood. These receptor sequences come from a woman between 18 and 29 years old in good health.

The rearrangement uses TRBV15 and TRBJ2-5, with D possibly TRBD1 on 6 matching bases. CDR1 LNHNV and CDR2 YYDKDF come from the germline V gene (reference sequence). The CDR3 has 15 residues. With 1 base removed from V and 5 bases from J, the gap between germline ends came to 14 bases. Here the CDR3 DNA reads TGTGCCACCAGCAGAGCGCCAGGGGTGGAGGAGACCCAGTACTTC. This encodes CATSRAPGVEETQYF.

The rearrangement joins TRBV7-3 to TRBJ1-1; D not certain. Trimming took 5 bases from V and 4 from J, leaving 20 bases between them. Germline V gene data show CDR1 as SGHTA and CDR2 as FQGTGA. The CDR3 is 16 residues long. In DNA, the CDR3 is TGTGCCAGCAGCCCACTACAGCCTGGATTGAGCACTGAAGCTTTCTTT. Protein: CASSPLQPGLSTEAFF. The variable domain in full, with the rest retrieved from reference TRBV7-3 and TRBJ1-1, is GAGVSQTPSNKVTEKGKYVELRCDPISGHTALYWYRQSLGQGPEFLIYFQGTGAADDSGLPNDRFFAVRPEGSVSTLKIQRTERGDSAVYLCASSPLQPGLSTEAFFGQGTRLTVV.